The 27 T cell receptor beta chains presented below share a single source sample, sequenced in a study of beta chain features in type 1 diabetes. Broader study findings: Significant though moderate, a shortening of TCRB CDR3s appeared in all four CD4+ subsets of Type 1 diabetes patients.

For these TCRs, the target antigens are not known. The isolated RNA, all of it, was reverse transcribed, so expressed TCRB transcripts were what got sequenced. Assay used: immunoSEQ multiplex PCR; TCRdb lists only in-frame clones, some missing. The table lists approximately 150,000 clones, approximately 13% of them singletons. Sequenced sample: central memory CD4+ T cells from blood. Receptors originate from a man younger than 30 with type 1 diabetes.

The genes are TRBV30 and TRBJ2-5; D is uncertain. Judging by the DNA end, TRBJ2-7 fits better; the J call may be wrong. This CDR3 contains 12 residues. Per germline, CDR1 GTSNPN and CDR2 SVGIG (reference sequence). CDR3 loop: CAWSSLSYEQYF. In DNA, the CDR3 is TGTGCCTGGTCCTCATTATCCTACGAGCAGTACTTC.

V and J are TRBV10-3 and TRBJ1-2; D is uncertain. Germline V gene lookup returns CDR1 ENHRY and CDR2 SYGVKD. Trimming left V 6 bases short and J 5 bases short, with 13 bases between. The CDR3 consists of 13 residues. The CDR3 protein is CAISAGNNYGYTF. Here the CDR3 DNA reads TGTGCCATCAGCGCTGGAAACAATTATGGCTACACCTTC.

The V and J genes are TRBV20-1 and TRBJ2-7; D unclear. The V gene lost 2 bases and the J gene lost 5 bases, with 4 bases spanning the gap. Germline V gene sequence: CDR1 DFQATT, CDR2 SNEGSKA (reference sequence). This CDR3 comprises 10 residues. CDR3 residues: CSARRHEQYF. CDR3 in DNA: TGCAGTGCTAGAAGACACGAGCAGTACTTC.

This chain uses TRBV5-1 with TRBJ2-2; possibly TRBD2 for D (6 bases). V lost 4 bases and J 7 bases, leaving 17 bases between the germline ends. The CDR3 consists of 15 residues. Germline lookup yields CDR1 SGHRS and CDR2 YFSETQ. The CDR3 region has the DNA TGCGCCAGCAGCCAGGGACTGACCTCCTACGGGGAGCTGTTTTTT. This gives the protein CASSQGLTSYGELFF.

A few counts support this clone. The rearrangement links TRBV29-1 to TRBJ1-3; the D is unclear. This CDR3 is 13 amino acids long. V was pared by 7 bases and J by 5 bases, with 15 bases between. Germline assignment: CDR1 SQVTM and CDR2 ANQGSEA. The CDR3 coding sequence is TGCAGCGCCTCAACCGGGTCCCGAAACACCATATATTTT. Protein product: CSASTGSRNTIYF.

There are a few counts of this clone. J is TRBJ2-5 and V is TRBV18; no reliable D call. This CDR3 contains 12 residues. Germline V gives CDR1 KGHSH, CDR2 LQKENI. Trimming left V 0 bases short and J 10 bases short, with 9 bases between. CDR3 in amino acids: CASSPPFGFQYF. The DNA of the CDR3 is TGTGCCAGCTCACCACCGTTTGGATTCCAGTACTTC.

This clone was seen more than once but under ten times. This sequence joins TRBV11-2 and TRBJ1-1; 8 bases map to TRBD1. The CDR3 has 15 residues. In germline, CDR1 is SGHAT, CDR2 FQNNGV. Trimming removed 6 bases from V and 5 bases from J; junction bases left unmatched: 11. The CDR3 nucleotides read TGTGCCAGCAGACCGATGACAGGGGCGGAGACTGAAGCTTTCTTT. This encodes CASRPMTGAETEAFF.

The rearrangement links TRBV5-1 to TRBJ2-7; weak D call: TRBD1 (6 bases). Trimming pared 3 bases from V and 7 bases from J, leaving 14 bases between. CDR1 is SGHRS, CDR2 YFSETQ, per germline. The length of the CDR3 is 13 residues. Here the CDR3 reads CASSSVQGEEQYF. DNA for the CDR3: TGCGCCAGCAGCTCTGTACAGGGAGAAGAGCAGTACTTC.

In this sample, this clone turned up a few times. The CDR3 here is CSGRGGEETQYF. The DNA of the CDR3 is TGCAGCGGGAGGGGGGGAGAAGAGACCCAGTACTTC. J is TRBJ2-5 and V is TRBV29-1, with D possibly TRBD2 on 7 matching bases. Between the trimmed V and J ends, which lost 7 bases and 3 bases, there was a span of 12 bases. The CDR3 has 12 amino acids. Germline lookup yields CDR1 SQVTM and CDR2 ANQGSEA.

In its sample, this clone was seen a few times. The genes are TRBV7-9 and TRBJ2-1; 8 nucleotides align to TRBD2. The CDR3 spans 17 residues. After removal of 4 bases from V and 0 bases from J, the junction contained 8 bases not matched to a gene. From germline, CDR1 is SEHNR and CDR2 FQNEAQ (reference sequence). CDR3 DNA: TGTGCCAGCAGCTCCGGACTAGCTGGGAGCTCCTACAATGAGCAGTTCTTC. Translation: CASSSGLAGSSYNEQFF.

This clone was seen only a few times. The chain is built from TRBV6-1 and TRBJ2-3; a possible D gene is TRBD2 (5 bases). The V and J ends lost 1 base and 1 base respectively, with 12 bases between them. Germline V gene data show CDR1 as MNHNS and CDR2 as SASEGT. The CDR3 extends over 16 amino acids. The CDR3 here is CASSEVGVGGTDTQYF. The CDR3 region has the DNA TGTGCCAGCAGTGAAGTCGGGGTTGGGGGCACAGATACGCAGTATTTT.

The CDR3 reads CASLPRGGRDTQYF. In DNA, the CDR3 is TGTGCCAGTCTCCCGCGTGGGGGCCGAGATACGCAGTATTTT. The chain uses TRBV19 and TRBJ2-3; tentatively, D is TRBD1 (6 bases). The CDR3 contains 14 residues. Germline CDR1 LNHDA, CDR2 SQIVND (reference sequence). V was shortened by 8 bases and J by 5 bases, with 17 bases between the two germline ends.

This clone was recorded a few times. The chain carries TRBV15 and TRBJ2-7; 10 nucleotides align to TRBD1. From germline, CDR1 is LNHNV and CDR2 YYDKDF (reference sequence). This CDR3 spans 15 amino acids. With V trimmed by 0 bases and J by 7 bases, 6 bases remained unmatched. The CDR3 DNA reads as TGTGCCACCAGCAGAGATTGGGGACAGGGGAGAGAGCAGTACTTC. It encodes CATSRDWGQGREQYF.

The V call is TRBV19, the J call TRBJ1-3; D may be TRBD1 (5 bases). V was trimmed by 6 bases and J by 8 bases, leaving 11 bases between them. This CDR3 contains 12 residues. The germline V gene has CDR1 LNHDA and CDR2 SQIVND (reference sequence). The CDR3 nucleotides read TGTGCCAGTAGCCTAAGAGGGGACACCATATATTTT. This sequence encodes CASSLRGDTIYF.

This chain joins TRBV5-4 and TRBJ2-3; TRBD2 agrees at 7 bases. The V and J ends lost 0 bases and 3 bases, in that order; junction bases with no gene match: 4. The V gene's germline CDR1 is SGHNT and CDR2 YYREEE (reference sequence). This CDR3 contains 15 residues. For the CDR3, the DNA is TGTGCCAGCAGCTTGGATCAGCGGGGAACAGATACGCAGTATTTT. Translating it yields CASSLDQRGTDTQYF.

This clone was counted a single time. The sample carries other DNA sequences with the same CDR3. The rearrangement uses TRBV29-1 and TRBJ2-7, with D unresolved. Trimming stripped 8 bases from V and 2 bases from J, with 10 bases between. Germline V gene sequence: CDR1 SQVTM, CDR2 ANQGSEA. The CDR3 length is 11 residues. The CDR3 region has the DNA TGCAGCCCCCGGCAGGCCTACGAGCAGTACTTC. It yields the protein CSPRQAYEQYF.

V and J are TRBV28 and TRBJ2-3; D is unresolved. Trimming left V 10 bases short and J 0 bases short, with 5 bases between. The CDR3 extends over 11 amino acids. Per the germline V gene, CDR1 is MDHEN and CDR2 is SYDVKM. The CDR3 here is CAITSTDTQYF. CDR3 nucleotide sequence: TGTGCCATTACTAGCACAGATACGCAGTATTTT.

The rearrangement uses TRBV6-5 and TRBJ1-5, with D unresolved. CDR3 length equals 13 residues. Germline V gene lookup returns CDR1 MNHEY and CDR2 SVGAGI. V was cut by 9 bases and J by 3 bases, with 12 bases left in between. This chain's CDR3 is CASHSGSNQPQHF. In nucleotides, the CDR3 is TGTGCCAGTCATTCAGGCTCCAATCAGCCCCAGCATTTT.

The rearrangement links TRBV5-1 to TRBJ2-5, with 8 bases fitting TRBD2. Germline CDR1 SGHRS, CDR2 YFSETQ. V shed 3 bases, J shed 1 base, and the junction held 5 bases outside the gene matches. CDR3 length equals 15 residues. CDR3 in amino acids: CASSSLTSAQETQYF. DNA for the CDR3: TGCGCCAGCAGCTCCCTGACTAGCGCCCAAGAGACCCAGTACTTC.

The chain couples TRBV7-8 to TRBJ1-6; maybe TRBD1 (5 bases). The CDR3 is made up of 15 amino acids. V was trimmed by 6 bases and J by 2 bases, leaving 11 bases between them. CDR1 and CDR2 from the germline V gene are SGHVS and FQNEAQ. The CDR3 coding sequence is TGTGCCAGCAGTCAGGGAGGGACCTATAATTCACCCCTCCACTTT. The encoded protein is CASSQGGTYNSPLHF.

This clone has just a few counts. The V call is TRBV4-1, the J call TRBJ2-5, with 8 bases matching TRBD1. With 2 bases clipped from V and 5 bases from J, the junction kept 7 bases outside the gene matches. Germline assignment: CDR1 MGHRA and CDR2 YSYEKL. The CDR3 length is 15 residues. The CDR3 sequence is CASSQMADRVETQYF. CDR3 bases: TGCGCCAGCAGCCAAATGGCGGACAGGGTTGAGACCCAGTACTTC.

This clone occurred many times. The genes are TRBV13 and TRBJ2-3, with a weak D call TRBD1 (6 bases). The CDR3 consists of 17 residues. Germline-derived CDR1 and CDR2 are PRHDT and FYEKMQ (reference sequence). Trimming left V 5 bases short and J 1 base short, with 19 bases between. CDR3 DNA: TGTGCCAGCAGCCCTCCAGGGGCGGTCCACGGCACAGATACGCAGTATTTT. As protein: CASSPPGAVHGTDTQYF. Looking up the rest from reference TRBV13 and TRBJ2-3 gives the full variable domain: AAGVIQSPRHLIKEKRETATLKCYPIPRHDTVYWYQQGPGQDPQFLISFYEKMQSDKGSIPDRFSAQQFSDYHSELNMSSLELGDSALYFCASSPPGAVHGTDTQYFGPGTRLTVL.

This clone has more than one count but fewer than ten. The CDR3 DNA reads TGCGCCAGCAGCTCCGGGACAGGGCGGGAGCAGTACTTC. Amino acids: CASSSGTGREQYF. The rearrangement joins TRBV5-1 to TRBJ2-7, with 9 nucleotides matching TRBD1. The CDR3 contains 13 residues. Looked up from germline, CDR1 is SGHRS and CDR2 is YFSETQ. Losses at the gene ends were 3 bases for V and 7 bases for J; bases not matched to a gene: 5.

This clone was counted a few times. V is TRBV10-3 and J is TRBJ1-6; perhaps TRBD1 as D (5 bases). Trimming cost V 8 bases and J 6 bases, with 11 bases left between them. The CDR3 length is 13 residues. CDR1 and CDR2 from the germline V gene are ENHRY and SYGVKD. The CDR3 DNA reads as TGTGCCATCGGGAGGGACTTTAATTCACCCCTCCACTTT. This encodes CAIGRDFNSPLHF.

About this clone itself: Since a much larger clone is just one base distant, this may be a read error. The J gene is TRBJ2-7, the V gene TRBV28, with D possibly TRBD2 on 5 matching bases. Trimming shortened V by 6 bases and J by 1 base, and 7 bases separated the two germline ends. Germline-derived CDR1 and CDR2 are MDHEN and SYDVKM. The CDR3 runs to 12 residues. This CDR3 reads CASSPGSYEQYF. CDR3 bases: TGTGCCAGCAGCCCGGGGTCCTACGAGCAGTACTTC.

To note about this clone: Additional DNA sequences in this sample encode the identical CDR3. V is TRBV18 and J is TRBJ2-3; D call uncertain. Germline lookup yields CDR1 KGHSH and CDR2 LQKENI. Trimming stripped 3 bases from V and 0 bases from J, with 7 bases between. This CDR3 has 14 residues. The CDR3 reads CASSPGPSTDTQYF. CDR3 nucleotides: TGTGCCAGCTCACCCGGGCCAAGCACAGATACGCAGTATTTT.

The chain carries TRBV27 and TRBJ2-7, with 10 positions matching TRBD1. Germline V gives CDR1 MNHEY, CDR2 SMNVEV (reference sequence). This CDR3 region has 15 residues. V was pared by 4 bases and J by 2 bases, with 5 bases of the junction left unmatched. The CDR3 here is CASSYRDRGPYEQYF. CDR3 DNA: TGTGCCAGCAGTTACCGGGACAGGGGCCCCTACGAGCAGTACTTC.